Presented here are 9 T cell receptor beta chains from one specimen sequenced in a study of T cells after yellow fever vaccination. TCRdb re-called the 5' RACE reads through MiXCR, storing one row per CDR3 protein. The data show over 250,000 distinct CDR3 sequences, 4.1% seen once. Material: PBMCs, obtained 5 days after the yellow fever booster vaccination. The source is a man aged 18 to 35 who received the YFV17D yellow fever vaccine.

The chain links TRBV5-1 to TRBJ2-3, with TRBD2 identical over 9 bases. The CDR3 runs 15 residues. CDR1 SGHRS and CDR2 YFSETQ come from the germline V gene. The V gene end was trimmed by 7 bases and the J gene end by 2 bases; junction bases not matched to a gene: 8. The CDR3 DNA is TGCGCCAGCGACCGCGGGGGGGGTTTCACAGATACGCAGTATTTT. It is translated as CASDRGGGFTDTQYF.

The rearrangement joins TRBV7-2 to TRBJ2-7; 8 nucleotides match TRBD2. CDR3 length: 15 residues. V trimming: 2 bases; J trimming: 1 base; junction bases outside the gene matches: 4. The germline gives CDR1 SGHTA, CDR2 FQGNSA. The CDR3 DNA is TGTGCCAGCAGCTTAAGGGCTAGCGGGTCCTACGAGCAGTACTTC. Encoded protein: CASSLRASGSYEQYF.

The sample holds a few counts of this clonotype. The chain uses TRBV27 and TRBJ1-2; TRBD1 agrees at 9 bases. V was clipped by 4 bases and J by 10 bases; unmatched bases: 16. CDR3 length: 16 amino acids. Germline CDR1 is MNHEY and CDR2 is SMNVEV (reference sequence). The CDR3: CASSSPYGTGTSAYTF. The CDR3, as DNA: TGTGCCAGCAGTTCTCCATACGGGACAGGGACGTCGGCCTACACCTTC.

The rearrangement uses TRBV7-2 and TRBJ2-7; D is undetermined. The V end lost 5 bases, the J end lost 3 bases, and 8 bases lay between the germline ends. This CDR3 comprises 12 residues. CDR1 is SGHTA, CDR2 FQGNSA, per germline. The CDR3 loop reads CASSISGYEQYF. For the CDR3, the DNA is TGTGCCAGCAGCATCTCGGGCTACGAGCAGTACTTC.

In this sample, this clonotype turned up many times. V gene TRBV3-1 combines with J gene TRBJ1-2; possible D gene TRBD1, 6 bases. Looked up from germline, CDR1 is LGHDT and CDR2 is YNNKEL (reference sequence). The ends were cut back, 3 bases at V and 5 bases at J, with 16 bases in the middle. CDR3 length: 15 amino acids. The CDR3: CASSHWTVPGYGYTF. The CDR3 bases are TGTGCCAGCAGCCATTGGACAGTTCCCGGGTATGGCTACACCTTC. The variable domain in full, with the rest retrieved from reference TRBV3-1 and TRBJ1-2, is DTAVSQTPKYLVTQMGNDKSIKCEQNLGHDTMYWYKQDSKKFLKIMFSYNNKELIINETVPNRFSPKSPDKAHLNLHINSLELGDSAVYFCASSHWTVPGYGYTFGSGTRLTVV.

This clonotype has at least ten counts. In DNA, the CDR3 is TGTGCCATCTCAACCGAGGGGGAGGGTCAGCCCCAGCATTTT. Protein: CAISTEGEGQPQHF. The chain employs TRBV10-3 and TRBJ1-5; a weak D match, TRBD1 (6 bases). CDR3 length equals 14 residues. Germline assignment: CDR1 ENHRY and CDR2 SYGVKD. The V end lost 8 bases, the J end lost 6 bases, and 17 bases lay between the germline ends.

This clonotype has at least ten counts. The rearrangement uses TRBV3-1 and TRBJ2-5, with TRBD2 as a possible D gene (6 bases). Trimming took 8 bases from V and 3 from J, leaving 16 bases between them. Germline loops: CDR1 LGHDT, CDR2 YNNKEL (reference sequence). The CDR3 sequence is 14 residues long. The CDR3 region is CASGRRGEKETQYF. CDR3 DNA sequence: TGTGCCAGCGGCCGGCGGGGAGAGAAAGAGACCCAGTACTTC.

A few counts support this clonotype. The chain links TRBV7-2 to TRBJ1-1; TRBD1 aligns across 8 bases. The CDR3 covers 15 residues. CDR1 is SGHTA, CDR2 FQGNSA, per germline. V lost 5 bases, J lost 1 base, and 6 bases stayed unmatched. Here the CDR3 reads CASSPIQGANTEAFF. The CDR3 coding sequence is TGTGCCAGCAGCCCAATCCAGGGGGCGAACACTGAAGCTTTCTTT. The variable domain in full, with the rest retrieved from reference TRBV7-2 and TRBJ1-1, is GAGVSQSPSNKVTEKGKDVELRCDPISGHTALYWYRQSLGQGLEFLIYFQGNSAPDKSGLPSDRFSAERTGGSVSTLTIQRTQQEDSAVYLCASSPIQGANTEAFFGQGTRLTVV.

This clonotype was observed many times. This rearrangement joins TRBV5-1 to TRBJ2-7; no reliable D call. The germline gives CDR1 SGHRS, CDR2 YFSETQ. This CDR3 spans 13 amino acids. The V gene lost 1 base and the J gene lost 6 bases, with 11 bases spanning the gap. The CDR3 DNA is TGCGCCAGCAGCTTGCGTTTAGAACTCGAGCAGTACGTC. Amino acids: CASSLRLELEQYV.